This is a list of T cell receptor beta chains from one sample in a study of cytomegalovirus exposure and HLA in healthy donors. The method was immunoSEQ multiplex PCR; TCRdb's version includes in-frame clones alone and lacks a portion of them. Here the sample spans 150,000 to 200,000 clones, 65% to 85% being singletons. The source material was PBMCs. These TCRs come from a girl aged 10 to 17 in good health and CMV-seropositive. The CDR3 runs from the conserved cysteine through the conserved F or W. The D gene is left open where the match is weak. The size of a clone is reported for some rows only, either as once, few or many, or as a class for expanded clones.

abundance: .
d_gene: TRBD1
j_gene: TRBJ2-1
v_gene: TRBV11-2
CDR3nt: TGTGCCAGCGGACAGGGTACCTACAATGAGCAGTTCTTC
CDR3aa: CASGQGTYNEQFF

abundance: .
d_gene: .
j_gene: TRBJ2-3
v_gene: TRBV5-6
CDR3nt: TGTGCCAGCAGCATATTAGCGGATGACACAGATACGCAGTATTTT
CDR3aa: CASSILADDTDTQYF

abundance: .
d_gene: TRBD1
j_gene: TRBJ1-5
v_gene: TRBV19
CDR3nt: TGTGCCAGTAGTATATTGGGACAGGGACTCTATAGCAATCAGCCCCAGCATTTT
CDR3aa: CASSILGQGLYSNQPQHF

abundance: .
d_gene: .
j_gene: TRBJ2-5
v_gene: TRBV2
CDR3nt: TGTGCCAGCAGTGGTCAGATACAAGAGACCCAGTACTTC
CDR3aa: CASSGQIQETQYF

abundance: .
d_gene: TRBD1
j_gene: TRBJ1-2
v_gene: TRBV6-5
CDR3nt: TGTGCCAGCAAGCCCCGACAGGGGGGTAACTATGGCTACACCTTC
CDR3aa: CASKPRQGGNYGYTF

abundance: .
d_gene: .
j_gene: TRBJ1-1
v_gene: TRBV19
CDR3nt: TGTGCCAGTAGTATATGGCAGGGGATAGGGTACACTGAAGCTTTCTTT
CDR3aa: CASSIWQGIGYTEAFF

abundance: .
d_gene: .
j_gene: TRBJ2-7
v_gene: TRBV7-6
CDR3nt: TGTGCCAGCAGCTTAGGTTATAGGGCTAGCGAGATGTACGAGCAGTACTTC
CDR3aa: CASSLGYRASEMYEQYF

abundance: .
d_gene: TRBD1
j_gene: TRBJ2-7
v_gene: TRBV5-6
CDR3nt: TGTGCCAGCAGGCCACCGGGACAGGGGAACGAGCAGTACTTC
CDR3aa: CASRPPGQGNEQYF

abundance: .
d_gene: .
j_gene: TRBJ1-6
v_gene: TRBV2
CDR3nt: TGTGCCAGCCGGGACACTAATTCACCCCTCCACTTT
CDR3aa: CASRDTNSPLHF

abundance: .
d_gene: .
j_gene: TRBJ2-5
v_gene: TRBV15
CDR3nt: TGTGCCACCAGCGCGTGGTTTCAAGAGACCCAGTACTTC
CDR3aa: CATSAWFQETQYF

abundance: .
d_gene: TRBD1
j_gene: TRBJ2-7
v_gene: TRBV5-4
CDR3nt: TGTGCCAGCAGCGTACAGGGGGCTGGCGAGCAGTACTTC
CDR3aa: CASSVQGAGEQYF

abundance: .
d_gene: TRBD2
j_gene: TRBJ2-3
v_gene: TRBV29-1
CDR3nt: TGCAGCGTGGCTAGGACTAGCGGTCGCACAGATACGCAGTATTTT
CDR3aa: CSVARTSGRTDTQYF

abundance: .
d_gene: TRBD2
j_gene: TRBJ2-5
v_gene: TRBV7-9
CDR3nt: TGTGCCAGCAGCTTAGTTGCTAGCGGACAAGAGACCCAGTACTTC
CDR3aa: CASSLVASGQETQYF

abundance: .
d_gene: .
j_gene: TRBJ2-5
v_gene: TRBV9
CDR3nt: TGTGCCAGCAGCGTAGATCTACTAGAGACCCAGTACTTC
CDR3aa: CASSVDLLETQYF

abundance: .
d_gene: .
j_gene: TRBJ2-5
v_gene: TRBV7-9
CDR3nt: TGTGCCAGCAGCTCGACCCGGGACACCCAAGAGACCCAGTACTTC
CDR3aa: CASSSTRDTQETQYF

abundance: .
d_gene: .
j_gene: TRBJ2-1
v_gene: TRBV19
CDR3nt: TGTGCCAGTGCCGGACTTACCCGACATGAGCAGTTCTTC
CDR3aa: CASAGLTRHEQFF

abundance: once
d_gene: .
j_gene: TRBJ2-2
v_gene: TRBV6-5
CDR3nt: TGTGCCAGCAGTTACGGCAGGGGAGGGGGCGGGGAGCTGTTTTTT
CDR3aa: CASSYGRGGGGELFF

abundance: .
d_gene: TRBD1
j_gene: TRBJ1-1
v_gene: TRBV23-1
CDR3nt: TGCGCCAGCAGTCACCGCCGGGACAGGGCGAGTTCTGAAGCTTTCTTT
CDR3aa: CASSHRRDRASSEAFF

abundance: .
d_gene: .
j_gene: TRBJ2-7
v_gene: TRBV5-6
CDR3nt: TGTGCCAGCAGCCCTAAGGAGGGCTGGCGGGGTTCCTACGAGCAGTACTTC
CDR3aa: CASSPKEGWRGSYEQYF

abundance: .
d_gene: .
j_gene: TRBJ1-1
v_gene: TRBV19
CDR3nt: TGTGCCACCTTTCCTATGGCGGCAGTCCTGAACACTGAAGCTTTCTTT
CDR3aa: CATFPMAAVLNTEAFF

abundance: .
d_gene: .
j_gene: TRBJ1-5
v_gene: TRBV9
CDR3nt: TGTGCCAGCAGCGTAGAGGAGGGGCAGCCCCAGCATTTT
CDR3aa: CASSVEEGQPQHF

abundance: .
d_gene: TRBD2
j_gene: TRBJ2-5
v_gene: TRBV27
CDR3nt: TGTGCCAGCAGTACGAAGGGACTAGTGAGGGAGACCCAGTACTTC
CDR3aa: CASSTKGLVRETQYF

abundance: .
d_gene: .
j_gene: TRBJ1-2
v_gene: TRBV25-1
CDR3nt: TGTGCCAGCAGTGGGCAGGGGCTGGCTGGCTACACCTTC
CDR3aa: CASSGQGLAGYTF

abundance: .
d_gene: .
j_gene: TRBJ2-3
v_gene: TRBV4-2
CDR3nt: TGTGCCAGCAGCCAACCGATACTAGTCACAGATACGCAGTATTTT
CDR3aa: CASSQPILVTDTQYF

abundance: .
d_gene: .
j_gene: TRBJ1-1
v_gene: TRBV30
CDR3nt: TGTGCCTGGAGTGCGGGGGAAGCTTTCTTT
CDR3aa: CAWSAGEAFF

abundance: few
d_gene: .
j_gene: TRBJ2-7
v_gene: TRBV6-5
CDR3nt: TGTGCCAGCAGAACTCGCTGGGAGCAGTACTTC
CDR3aa: CASRTRWEQYF

abundance: .
d_gene: TRBD2
j_gene: TRBJ2-7
v_gene: TRBV10-1
CDR3nt: TGCGCCAGCAGTGACCGACTAGCGGACTCCTACGAGCAGTACTTC
CDR3aa: CASSDRLADSYEQYF

abundance: few
d_gene: TRBD2
j_gene: TRBJ2-1
v_gene: TRBV13
CDR3nt: TGTGCCAGCAGCTCAGAGGGGCTAGCGGATTACAATGAGCAGTTCTTC
CDR3aa: CASSSEGLADYNEQFF

abundance: .
d_gene: TRBD1
j_gene: TRBJ1-2
v_gene: TRBV2
CDR3nt: TGTGCCAGCAGTGCCAGGACAGGACCCTATGGCTACACCTTC
CDR3aa: CASSARTGPYGYTF

abundance: few
d_gene: .
j_gene: TRBJ2-1
v_gene: TRBV20-1
CDR3nt: TGCAGTGTGTGGGGAGACAATGAGCAGTTCTTC
CDR3aa: CSVWGDNEQFF

abundance: .
d_gene: .
j_gene: TRBJ1-1
v_gene: TRBV20-1
CDR3nt: TGCAGTGCTTTACAGGGTTCGGCTTTCTTT
CDR3aa: CSALQGSAFF

abundance: once
d_gene: .
j_gene: TRBJ2-2
v_gene: TRBV2
CDR3nt: TGTGCCAGCAGAGGCAGGACTACCCCGAAGGGCGGGGAGCTGTTTTTT
CDR3aa: CASRGRTTPKGGELFF

abundance: .
d_gene: TRBD1
j_gene: TRBJ1-2
v_gene: TRBV11-1
CDR3nt: TGTGCCAGCAGCTCCTGGACAGGAGGTGTGGGCTACACCTTC
CDR3aa: CASSSWTGGVGYTF

abundance: once
d_gene: TRBD1
j_gene: TRBJ1-5
v_gene: TRBV5-6
CDR3nt: TGTGCCAGCAGCTTCTGGGACAGGGGCGGCAATCAGCCCCAGCATTTT
CDR3aa: CASSFWDRGGNQPQHF